The rows below give T cell receptor beta chains drawn from one sample of a study of T cell changes during pregnancy in multiple sclerosis. Some clones are missing from TCRdb's copy, which holds only in-frame ones; the method was immunoSEQ multiplex PCR. The sample includes 50,000 to 75,000 clones, around nine tenths seen only once; the top ten take 2.5% to 3.5%. Sample: peripheral blood, taken in the first trimester of pregnancy. The receptors derive from a female donor in good health, enrolled as a control in a pregnancy study. Both conserved end residues are part of each CDR3. Each record gives: D gene, clone size, J gene, V gene, CDR3 DNA, CDR3 protein. A D gene is named only where the DNA matches it firmly. Clone size is given for some rows only: seen once, a few or many times, or a class if the clone is expanded.

TRBD1 | once | TRBJ2-5 | TRBV6-6 | TGTGCCAGCAGTGGGATACTCGGGACAGGGGAAGAGACCCAGTACTTC | CASSGILGTGEETQYF
NA | NA | TRBJ2-7 | TRBV4-3 | TGCGCCAGCAGCCAAGATTGGCAGGGCAGGGGCTCCTACGAGCAGTACTTC | CASSQDWQGRGSYEQYF
NA | NA | TRBJ1-1 | TRBV9 | TGTGCCAGCAGCGACAGGCCGAACACTGAAGCTTTCTTT | CASSDRPNTEAFF
TRBD1 | NA | TRBJ2-7 | TRBV7-9 | TGTGCCAGCAGCGTCGGGACAGGGTCCGGTCACTCCTACGAGCAGTACTTC | CASSVGTGSGHSYEQYF
TRBD1 | once | TRBJ2-1 | TRBV4-1 | TGCGCCAGCAGCCTTGGGACAGGGGGTATGAGCGAGCAGTTCTTC | CASSLGTGGMSEQFF
TRBD1 | NA | TRBJ1-1 | TRBV5-1 | TGCGCCAGCAGCTGGGTACAGGGGGGAACTGAAGCTTTCTTT | CASSWVQGGTEAFF
TRBD1 | NA | TRBJ1-2 | TRBV2 | TGTGCCAGCAGTGAAGTACAGGGGATCTATGACTACACCTTC | CASSEVQGIYDYTF
TRBD1 | once | TRBJ2-5 | TRBV6-5 | TGTGCCAGCAGTTACGGGACAGAAAAGGCAGAGACCCAGTACTTC | CASSYGTEKAETQYF
TRBD1 | NA | TRBJ1-2 | TRBV10-3 | TGTGCCATCAGTGAGACCGGGACAGGGGGCGGCTATGGCTACACCTTC | CAISETGTGGGYGYTF
TRBD1 | NA | TRBJ1-3 | TRBV5-6 | TGTGCCAGCAGCCTGGGACAGATCTTTTCCCCTGGGTCTCGGACCATATATTTT | CASSLGQIFSPGSRTIYF
NA | NA | TRBJ1-2 | TRBV11-2 | TGTGCCAGCAGCTTAGACGAGGGAGTAGGCGGCTACACCTTC | CASSLDEGVGGYTF
TRBD1 | NA | TRBJ2-7 | TRBV5-6 | TGTGCCAGCAGCCCGGTGGGACAGATACCCTACGAGCAGTACTTC | CASSPVGQIPYEQYF
NA | NA | TRBJ2-1 | TRBV21-1 | TGTGCCAGCAGCAAAGACTACCCCTTGGAGCGATTCTTCAATGAGCAGTTCTTC | CASSKDYPLERFFNEQFF
NA | NA | TRBJ1-1 | TRBV18 | TGTGCCAGCTCACAGGTCCGGGAGAGCGCTGAAGCTTTCTTT | CASSQVRESAEAFF
TRBD1 | NA | TRBJ1-3 | TRBV7-9 | TGTGCCAGCAGCCCGTGGACAGGGAACTCTGGAAACACCATATATTTT | CASSPWTGNSGNTIYF
NA | NA | TRBJ1-4 | TRBV4-1 | TGCGCCAGCAGCCATATCGGCAGGGATGAGGAAAAACTGTTTTTT | CASSHIGRDEEKLFF
TRBD1 | NA | TRBJ2-7 | TRBV6-6 | TGTGCCAGCAGCAAAGCAGGGACAGGGAATTGGGAGCAGTACTTC | CASSKAGTGNWEQYF
TRBD1 | NA | TRBJ1-1 | TRBV19 | TGTGCCAGTAGTCGCAGGGACAGGGCAAGGGACACTGAAGCTTTCTTT | CASSRRDRARDTEAFF
TRBD1 | NA | TRBJ1-5 | TRBV11-2 | TGTGCCAGCAGCCGCGGGACAGTCCTCAATCAGCCCCAGCATTTT | CASSRGTVLNQPQHF
TRBD2 | NA | TRBJ2-4 | TRBV13 | TGTGCCAGCACCCCGGGGGGGAAAAACATTCAGTACTTC | CASTPGGKNIQYF
TRBD1 | NA | TRBJ1-2 | TRBV7-9 | TGTGCCAGCATCGGACAGGGAGGAGACTATGGCTACACCTTC | CASIGQGGDYGYTF
NA | NA | TRBJ2-7 | TRBV5-5 | TGTGCCAGCAGCTTGGTGGGAGTAGCAGCGATCTACGAGCAGTACTTC | CASSLVGVAAIYEQYF
NA | NA | TRBJ1-1 | TRBV5-4 | TGTGCCAGCAGCTTGTTCGGTCGGAGGAACACTGAAGCTTTCTTT | CASSLFGRRNTEAFF
NA | few | TRBJ2-5 | TRBV10-1 | TGCGCCAGCAGTGAGTCCGGGGGAGCGCTTCAAGAGACCCAGTACTTC | CASSESGGALQETQYF
NA | once | TRBJ1-4 | TRBV29-1 | TGCAGCGTTTTCCTTGACAAGGGGTATGAAAAACTGTTTTTT | CSVFLDKGYEKLFF
NA | NA | TRBJ2-1 | TRBV7-8 | TGTGCCAGCAGCCGTCTCGTCCGTGAGCAGTTCTTC | CASSRLVREQFF
TRBD2 | NA | TRBJ2-5 | TRBV2 | TGTGCCGGTAGACTAGCGGGAGAAGAGACCCAGTACTTC | CAGRLAGEETQYF
TRBD1 | NA | TRBJ1-5 | TRBV6-1 | TGTGCCAGCAGTGAAGCGGGGATGACAGGGGTTGATCAGCCCCAGCATTTT | CASSEAGMTGVDQPQHF
TRBD1 | NA | TRBJ1-5 | TRBV11-3 | TGTGCCAGACAGGGGCGCTATAGCAATCAGCCCCAGCATTTT | CARQGRYSNQPQHF
TRBD1 | NA | TRBJ1-2 | TRBV11-2 | TGTGCCAGCAGCTCAGGGGGCGGCTACACCTTC | CASSSGGGYTF
TRBD1 | once | TRBJ1-2 | TRBV6-4 | TGTGCCAGCAGTGACTCCGGGACAGGGGGCAATGGCTACACCTTC | CASSDSGTGGNGYTF
TRBD2 | NA | TRBJ2-1 | TRBV7-6 | TGTGCCAGCAGCACCCAGACTAGCGGGGGGGCGGATGAGCAGTTCTTC | CASSTQTSGGADEQFF
NA | NA | TRBJ1-5 | TRBV5-1 | TGCGCCAGCAGCTTAACGGTGAATCAGCCCCAGCATTTT | CASSLTVNQPQHF
TRBD1 | NA | TRBJ2-1 | TRBV5-1 | TGCGCCAGCAGCCGACAGGGGGTGACCAATGAGCAGTTCTTC | CASSRQGVTNEQFF
NA | NA | TRBJ2-3 | TRBV7-2 | TGTGCCAGCAGCGGGATCGGGGGTATAACAGATACGCAGTATTTT | CASSGIGGITDTQYF